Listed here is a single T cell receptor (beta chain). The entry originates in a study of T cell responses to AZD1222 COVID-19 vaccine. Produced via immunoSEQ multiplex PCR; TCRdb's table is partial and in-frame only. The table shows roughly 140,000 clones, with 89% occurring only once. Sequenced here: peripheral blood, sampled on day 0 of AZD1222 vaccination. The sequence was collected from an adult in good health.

The CDR3 sequence: CASSEHFSGANVLTF. CDR3 DNA sequence: TGTGCCAGCAGTGAACATTTCTCTGGGGCCAACGTCCTGACTTTC. The chain employs TRBV6-1 and TRBJ2-6; no clear D. Germline V gives CDR1 MNHNS, CDR2 SASEGT. V dropped 2 bases and J dropped 0 bases, with 5 bases sitting between them. The CDR3 spans 15 residues.